The 3 T cell receptor beta chains below were found in one sample sequenced in a study of tumor-infiltrating lymphocytes in primary liver carcinoma. Total RNA (around 500 ng) served as template for TCR beta cDNA synthesis primed by a constant-region primer. Each TCR beta library was derived from three nested multiplex PCR rounds that employed slightly modified ARM-PCR. The first two PCR rounds used TRBV1-TRBV30 primers with a Cbeta primer, roughly 10 cycles each. TCRdb analysed the multiplex PCR reads with MiXCR anew, one entry per CDR3 protein. The sample has about 190,000 distinct CDR3 sequences; around four fifths are singletons. Bulk tissue was left unsorted, and RNA and DNA were co-extracted from about 20-30 mg of it. The sequencing sample was made of tumor tissue from primary liver carcinoma. These receptors were taken from a man in his forties with primary liver carcinoma and hepatitis B virus infection.

The chain links TRBV30 to TRBJ2-1; weak D call: TRBD1 (5 bases). The germline V and J ends were trimmed by 7 bases and 8 bases, with 18 bases remaining between them. Germline V CDR1 and CDR2: GTSNPN, SVGIG (reference sequence). The CDR3 covers 13 residues. The CDR3: CAFRVTAYHEQFF. In DNA, the CDR3 is TGTGCCTTCAGGGTAACGGCTTACCATGAGCAGTTCTTC. Filled out from reference TRBV30 and TRBJ2-1, the complete variable domain reads SQTIHQWPATLVQPVGSPLSLECTVEGTSNPNLYWYRQAAGRGLQLLFYSVGIGQISSEVPQNLSASRPQDRQFILSSKKLLLSDSGFYLCAFRVTAYHEQFFGPGTRLTVL.

On this clonotype itself: Its ends do not fully match the called genes, so a read error is possible. The chain employs TRBV4-2 and TRBJ2-3, with D possibly TRBD1 on 5 matching bases. This CDR3 spans 15 amino acids. The germline CDR1 and CDR2 sequences are LGHNA and YNFKEQ. The CDR3 nucleotides read TGTGCCAGCAGCCAAGGACAGAGTGCGGCAGATACACAGTATTTT. Its translation: CASSQGQSAADTQYF.

Ten or more counts support this clonotype. V and J are TRBV29-1 and TRBJ2-7; 7 positions agree with TRBD1. The germline V gene encodes CDR1 SQVTM and CDR2 ANQGSEA. The J segment lost 7 bases and the V segment lost 5 bases, leaving 14 bases of the junction unmatched. The CDR3 sequence is 14 residues long. CDR3 protein: CSVSRGGFLEEQYF. CDR3 DNA: TGCAGCGTTTCGAGAGGGGGCTTTCTCGAGGAGCAGTACTTC.